Within the sample, the clone carrying this TCR beta chain is large (0.1 to 1%). Germline V gives CDR1 MNHNS, CDR2 SASEGT. The CDR3 contains 15 residues. The V segment lost 5 bases and the J segment 5 bases; nucleotides outside the gene matches: 10. These data originate in a study of metastatic and nonmetastatic thyroid tumors. Study in general: For malignant and benign thyroid patients, tumor or nodule tissue and blood were the sources whose repertoires were compared.

There were no patients who had received any treatment before thyroid surgery. Per the authors' pipeline: Construction of a distant-metastasis classifier for papillary thyroid cancer relied on CDR3 differences across clinicopathological groups. TCRdb re-processed the PCR reads through MiXCR. Clone size and V and J calls follow TCRdb, not the original study. This sample yields fewer than 4,500 clones, of which 30% are seen a single time; approximately 16% belongs to the top ten. Material: adjacent normal tissue. This sequence originates from a male donor with papillary thyroid cancer or a benign thyroid nodule (not recorded which). Some clones in this sample may be carry-over from other donors' samples. V and J are TRBV6-1 and TRBJ1-1; 8 nucleotides match TRBD1. CDR3 in DNA: TGTGCCAGCAGTAACCCAGGGGGCGGACGAACTGAAGCTTTCTTT. It codes for CASSNPGGGRTEAFF.